A selection of T cell receptor beta chains follows, all from one sample in a study of blood T cells in healthy people across ages. In TCRdb, the 5' RACE reads were re-called with MiXCR into one record per CDR3 protein. Of under 750,000 distinct CDR3 sequences listed, about 45% were seen once; the top ten hold 20% to 25%. The sequenced sample consisted of blood. All receptors come from a man aged 80 or over in good health. The CDR3 runs from the conserved cysteine through the conserved F or W. A D gene is named only where the DNA matches it firmly. For some rows the clone size is stated as once, few or many, or as a class when expanded; others skip it.

v_gene: TRBV6-5; abundance: -; d_gene: -; j_gene: TRBJ1-1; CDR3aa: CASSYSIGQGGTEAFF; CDR3nt: TGTGCCAGCAGTTACTCGATTGGCCAGGGCGGCACTGAAGCTTTCTTT
v_gene: TRBV7-2; abundance: -; d_gene: TRBD1; j_gene: TRBJ2-3; CDR3aa: CASSTGTGGADTQYF; CDR3nt: TGTGCCAGCAGCACCGGGACAGGAGGCGCAGATACGCAGTATTTT
v_gene: TRBV24-1; abundance: -; d_gene: TRBD1; j_gene: TRBJ2-1; CDR3aa: CATSDWTGNEQFF; CDR3nt: TGTGCCACCAGTGATTGGACAGGGAATGAGCAGTTCTTC
v_gene: TRBV9; abundance: few; d_gene: -; j_gene: TRBJ2-6; CDR3aa: CASSLQAISGANVLTF; CDR3nt: TGTGCCAGCAGCCTCCAAGCGATTTCTGGGGCCAACGTCCTGACTTTC
v_gene: TRBV10-3; abundance: -; d_gene: TRBD2; j_gene: TRBJ2-1; CDR3aa: CAIGARLAGDGEQFF; CDR3nt: TGTGCCATCGGTGCCCGACTAGCGGGAGACGGTGAGCAGTTCTTC
v_gene: TRBV7-2; abundance: few; d_gene: -; j_gene: TRBJ2-1; CDR3aa: CASSLSGLNSYNEQFF; CDR3nt: TGTGCCAGCAGCTTAAGTGGGTTAAACTCCTACAATGAGCAGTTCTTC
v_gene: TRBV4-2; abundance: few; d_gene: TRBD2; j_gene: TRBJ2-7; CDR3aa: CASSQEYGGGRPRNEQYF; CDR3nt: TGTGCCAGCAGCCAAGAGTATGGGGGCGGGAGGCCAAGGAACGAGCAGTACTTC
v_gene: TRBV6-5; abundance: many; d_gene: TRBD2; j_gene: TRBJ2-3; CDR3aa: CASSQLATSTDTQYF; CDR3nt: TGTGCCAGCAGTCAACTAGCGACCAGCACAGATACGCAGTATTTT
v_gene: TRBV3-1; abundance: few; d_gene: -; j_gene: TRBJ2-4; CDR3aa: CASSQEERSQYF; CDR3nt: TGTGCCAGCAGCCAAGAGGAGAGATCGCAGTACTTC
v_gene: TRBV2; abundance: -; d_gene: -; j_gene: TRBJ2-7; CDR3aa: CASSVGLRQYEQYF; CDR3nt: TGTGCCAGCAGTGTCGGCCTAAGACAGTACGAGCAGTACTTC
v_gene: TRBV9; abundance: few; d_gene: -; j_gene: TRBJ2-3; CDR3aa: CASSDGGDTQYF; CDR3nt: TGTGCCAGCAGCGATGGGGGAGATACGCAGTATTTT
v_gene: TRBV6-5; abundance: -; d_gene: -; j_gene: TRBJ2-1; CDR3aa: CASPTAGYNEQFF; CDR3nt: TGTGCCAGCCCCACGGCGGGTTACAATGAGCAGTTCTTC
v_gene: TRBV7-3; abundance: -; d_gene: TRBD2; j_gene: TRBJ2-3; CDR3aa: CASSPGLVNTDTQYF; CDR3nt: TGTGCCAGCAGCCCAGGACTAGTCAACACAGATACGCAGTATTTT
v_gene: TRBV28; abundance: -; d_gene: -; j_gene: TRBJ1-5; CDR3aa: CASSSPTVSNQPQHF; CDR3nt: TGTGCCAGCAGTTCCCCCACGGTTAGCAATCAGCCCCAGCATTTT